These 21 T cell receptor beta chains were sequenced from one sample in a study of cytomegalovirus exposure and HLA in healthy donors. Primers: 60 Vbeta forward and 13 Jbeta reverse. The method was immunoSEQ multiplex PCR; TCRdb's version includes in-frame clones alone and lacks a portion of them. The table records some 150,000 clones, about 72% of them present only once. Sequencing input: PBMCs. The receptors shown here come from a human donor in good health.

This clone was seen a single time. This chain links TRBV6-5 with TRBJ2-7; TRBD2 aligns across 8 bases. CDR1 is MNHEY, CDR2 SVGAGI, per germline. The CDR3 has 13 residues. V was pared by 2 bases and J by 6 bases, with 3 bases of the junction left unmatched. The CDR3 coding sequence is TGTGCCAGCAGTTACGAGCGGGGGATCGAGCAGTACTTC. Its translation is CASSYERGIEQYF.

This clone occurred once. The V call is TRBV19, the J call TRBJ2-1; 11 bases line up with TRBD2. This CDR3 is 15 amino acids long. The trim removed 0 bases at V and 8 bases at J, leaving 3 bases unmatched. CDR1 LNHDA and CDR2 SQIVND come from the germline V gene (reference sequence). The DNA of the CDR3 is TGTGCCAGTAGTATAGAAGCTAGCGGGGGGCATGAGCAGTTCTTC. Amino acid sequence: CASSIEASGGHEQFF.

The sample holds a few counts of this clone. The CDR3 nucleotides read TGTGCCAGCAGCTTGGCGTCAGGGATTATTAGCTACACCTTC. The encoded protein is CASSLASGIISYTF. The rearrangement uses TRBV5-5 and TRBJ1-2; perhaps TRBD1 as D (5 bases). CDR1 is SGHKS, CDR2 YYEKEE, per germline (reference sequence). V lost 0 bases to trimming and J lost 9 bases, with 15 bases between them. This CDR3 region has 14 residues.

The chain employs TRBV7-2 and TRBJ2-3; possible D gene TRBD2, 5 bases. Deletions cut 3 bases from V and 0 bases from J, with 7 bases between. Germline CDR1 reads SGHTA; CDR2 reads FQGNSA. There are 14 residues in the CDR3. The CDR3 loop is CASSFLASTDTQYF. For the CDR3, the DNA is TGTGCCAGCAGCTTTCTAGCTAGCACAGATACGCAGTATTTT.

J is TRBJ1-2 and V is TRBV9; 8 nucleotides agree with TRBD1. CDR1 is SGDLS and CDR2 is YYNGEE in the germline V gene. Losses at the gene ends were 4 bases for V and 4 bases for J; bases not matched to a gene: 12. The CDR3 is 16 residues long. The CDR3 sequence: CASSPLLRTGSYGYTF. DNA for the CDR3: TGTGCCAGCAGCCCCCTTCTTCGGACAGGGTCCTATGGCTACACCTTC. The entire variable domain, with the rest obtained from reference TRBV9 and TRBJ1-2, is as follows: DSGVTQTPKHLITATGQRVTLRCSPRSGDLSVYWYQQSLDQGLQFLIQYYNGEERAKGNILERFSAQQFPDLHSELNLSSLELGDSALYFCASSPLLRTGSYGYTFGSGTRLTVV.

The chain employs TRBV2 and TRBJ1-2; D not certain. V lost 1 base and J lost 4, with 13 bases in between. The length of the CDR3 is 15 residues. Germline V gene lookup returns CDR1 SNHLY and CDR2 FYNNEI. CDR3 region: CASSEVRAASYGYTF. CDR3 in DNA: TGTGCCAGCAGTGAAGTGCGGGCCGCGAGCTATGGCTACACCTTC.

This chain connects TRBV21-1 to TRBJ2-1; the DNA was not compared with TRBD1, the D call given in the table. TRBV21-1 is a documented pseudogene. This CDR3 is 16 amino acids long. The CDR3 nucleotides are TGTGCCAGCAGCACCCCCGGGACAGGGTCCTACAATGAGCAGTTCTTC. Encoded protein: CASSTPGTGSYNEQFF.

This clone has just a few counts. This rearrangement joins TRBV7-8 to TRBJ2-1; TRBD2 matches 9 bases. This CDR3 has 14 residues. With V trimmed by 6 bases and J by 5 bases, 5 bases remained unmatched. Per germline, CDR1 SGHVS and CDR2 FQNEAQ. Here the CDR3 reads CASRAGGLNNEQFF. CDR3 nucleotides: TGTGCCAGCAGGGCGGGGGGGCTAAACAATGAGCAGTTCTTC.

CDR3 sequence reads: CASSSADGRSSFSEQFF. In nucleotides, the CDR3 is TGTGCCAGCAGTTCCGCCGACGGCAGGTCATCATTCAGTGAGCAGTTCTTC. The gene calls are TRBV27 and TRBJ2-1; D is unresolved. CDR1 is MNHEY, CDR2 SMNVEV, per germline (reference sequence). The CDR3 length is 17 residues. V was pared by 4 bases and J by 9 bases, with 25 bases between.

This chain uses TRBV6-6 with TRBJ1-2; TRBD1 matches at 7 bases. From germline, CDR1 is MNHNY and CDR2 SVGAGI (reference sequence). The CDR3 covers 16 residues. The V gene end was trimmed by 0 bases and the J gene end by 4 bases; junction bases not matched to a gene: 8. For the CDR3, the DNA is TGTGCCAGCAGTTACTCGAGTCAAGGGGGCATCTATGGCTACACCTTC. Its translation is CASSYSSQGGIYGYTF.

The chain's CDR3 is CASSPGLAGSYNEQFF. The CDR3 DNA is TGTGCCAGTAGCCCGGGACTAGCGGGCTCCTACAATGAGCAGTTCTTC. The chain links TRBV19 to TRBJ2-1, with TRBD2 identical over 12 bases. The CDR3 covers 16 residues. Looked up from germline, CDR1 is LNHDA and CDR2 is SQIVND (reference sequence). The ends lost 6 bases at V and 0 bases at J; junction bases unmatched: 3.

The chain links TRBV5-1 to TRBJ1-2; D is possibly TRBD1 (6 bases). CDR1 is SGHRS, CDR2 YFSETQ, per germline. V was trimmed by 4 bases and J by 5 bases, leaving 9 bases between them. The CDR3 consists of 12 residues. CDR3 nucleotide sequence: TGCGCCAGCAGCCAGGACAGATATGGCTACACCTTC. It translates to CASSQDRYGYTF.

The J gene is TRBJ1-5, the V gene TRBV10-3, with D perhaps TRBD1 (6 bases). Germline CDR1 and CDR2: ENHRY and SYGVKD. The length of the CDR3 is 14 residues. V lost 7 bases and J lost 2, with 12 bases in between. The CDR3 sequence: CAIMGHGGNQPQHF. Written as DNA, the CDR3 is TGTGCCATCATGGGACACGGGGGCAATCAGCCCCAGCATTTT.

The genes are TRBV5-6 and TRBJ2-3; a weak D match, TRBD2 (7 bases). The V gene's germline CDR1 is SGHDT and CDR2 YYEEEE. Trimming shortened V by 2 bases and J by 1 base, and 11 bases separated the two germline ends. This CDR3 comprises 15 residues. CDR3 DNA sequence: TGTGCCAGCAGCTTCGGCGGGGGCGGCACAGATACGCAGTATTTT. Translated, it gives CASSFGGGGTDTQYF.

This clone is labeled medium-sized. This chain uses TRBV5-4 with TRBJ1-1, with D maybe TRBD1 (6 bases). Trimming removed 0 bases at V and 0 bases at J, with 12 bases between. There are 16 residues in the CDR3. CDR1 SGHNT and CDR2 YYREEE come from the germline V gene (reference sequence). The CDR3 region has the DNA TGTGCCAGCAGCTTGGAACAGGGTCAGGTGAACACTGAAGCTTTCTTT. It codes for CASSLEQGQVNTEAFF.

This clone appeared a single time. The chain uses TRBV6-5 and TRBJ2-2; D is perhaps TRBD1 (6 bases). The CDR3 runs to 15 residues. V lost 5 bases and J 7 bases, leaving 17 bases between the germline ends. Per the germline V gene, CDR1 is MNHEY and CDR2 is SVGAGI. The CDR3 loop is CASSVLEGTIGELFF. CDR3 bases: TGTGCCAGCAGTGTCCTCGAGGGGACAATCGGGGAGCTGTTTTTT.

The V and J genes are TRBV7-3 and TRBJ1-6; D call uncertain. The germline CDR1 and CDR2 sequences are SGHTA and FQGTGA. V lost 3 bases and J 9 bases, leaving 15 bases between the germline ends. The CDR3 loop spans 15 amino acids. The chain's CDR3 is CASSFDGNSGSPLHF. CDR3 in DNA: TGTGCCAGCAGCTTCGACGGGAATAGTGGTTCACCCCTCCACTTT.

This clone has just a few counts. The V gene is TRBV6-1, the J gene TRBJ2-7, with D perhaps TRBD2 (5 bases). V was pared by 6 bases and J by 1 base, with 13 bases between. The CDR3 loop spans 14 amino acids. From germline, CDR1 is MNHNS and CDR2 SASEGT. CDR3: CASSRPGISYEQYF. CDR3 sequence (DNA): TGTGCCAGCAGCCGACCGGGAATTTCCTACGAGCAGTACTTC.

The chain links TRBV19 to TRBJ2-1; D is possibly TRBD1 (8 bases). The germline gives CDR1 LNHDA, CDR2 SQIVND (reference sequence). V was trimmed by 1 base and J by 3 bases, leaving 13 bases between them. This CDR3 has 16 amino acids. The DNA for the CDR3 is TGTGCCAGTAGTATAGGAAACAGGGGGGGCTACAATGAGCAGTTCTTC. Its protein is CASSIGNRGGYNEQFF.

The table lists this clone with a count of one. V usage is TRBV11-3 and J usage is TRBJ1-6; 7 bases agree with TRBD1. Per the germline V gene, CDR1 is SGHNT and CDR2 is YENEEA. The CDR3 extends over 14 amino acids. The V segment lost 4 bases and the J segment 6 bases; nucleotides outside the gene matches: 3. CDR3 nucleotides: TGTGCCAGCAGCTACGGACAGGCTAATTCACCCCTCCACTTT. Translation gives CASSYGQANSPLHF.

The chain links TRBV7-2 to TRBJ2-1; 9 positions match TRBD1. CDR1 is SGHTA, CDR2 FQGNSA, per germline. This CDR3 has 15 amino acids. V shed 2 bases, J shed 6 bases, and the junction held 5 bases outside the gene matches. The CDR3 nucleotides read TGTGCCAGCAGCTTATCCCTGGACAGGGGCAATGAGCAGTTCTTC. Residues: CASSLSLDRGNEQFF.